This T cell receptor beta chain appears in the sequencing data of a study of T cell responses to AZD1222 COVID-19 vaccine. Study at large: Analysis merged second doses at about 4 or about 12 weeks. Findings of the study overall: Seropositive at baseline were only 5 or 6 AZD1222 recipients. Once two AZD1222 doses were given, Spike-specific TCR breadth and depth went up.

Data came from immunoSEQ multiplex PCR; TCRdb stores just in-frame clones and leaves some out. The sample has approximately 90,000 clones; 90% are singletons. This clone was recorded only once. As yet, its antigen is unknown. V lost 6 bases, J lost 7 bases, and 15 bases lay in between. Germline loops: CDR1 SNHLY, CDR2 FYNNEI. The CDR3 is 13 amino acids. The receptor's source is an adult in good health. The V call is TRBV2, the J call TRBJ1-2; D not resolved. This specimen consisted of peripheral blood, obtained on day 0 of AZD1222 vaccination. The CDR3, as DNA: TGTGCCAGCAGCTCCGGCCCGGCCCCTGGCTACACCTTC. Translated: CASSSGPAPGYTF.